The clone carrying this T cell receptor beta chain was detected ten times or more. Its target is not known. This CDR3 has 15 amino acids. V lost 1 base to trimming and J lost 2 bases; unmatched junction nucleotides: 5. In germline, CDR1 is SGHRS, CDR2 YFSETQ. This record comes from a study of T cells after yellow fever vaccination. Overall study findings and caveats: Only a minor proportion of clonotypes was detected across both CD4 and CD8 compartments. The booster response re-showed most primary clones: about 96% CD4, approximately 85% CD8. Faster peaking, at day 5 versus 15, marked a secondary response that was weaker.

The 5'RACE template-switching step produced TCR cDNA and added a universal primer site and UMIs. TCRdb used MiXCR to reprocess the 5' RACE reads, holding one entry per CDR3 protein. The table records roughly 310,000 distinct CDR3 sequences, more than 3% of them present only once. V gene TRBV5-1 combines with J gene TRBJ1-2, with TRBD1 matching over 7 bases. The sequence was obtained from a man aged 18 to 29 who received the YFV17D yellow fever vaccine. Here the sequenced sample was PBMCs, taken on the day of the yellow fever booster vaccination. DNA of the CDR3: TGCGCCAGCAGCTTGCCCGGACAGGAAAACTATGGCTACACCTTC. Protein: CASSLPGQENYGYTF.